The sequence of this T cell receptor (beta chain) was determined in a study of spatial heterogeneity in lung cancer. Study in general: TCR transcript abundance in tumor regions was strongly correlated with the T cell module score obtained from matched bulk RNA-seq.

Time point meaning: sample taken at primary tumor resection. The donor population consisted of about 75 patients with untreated, early-stage non-small cell lung cancer. Unsorted samples of tumor, nontumor lung or frozen PBMC had their whole RNA sequenced. V lost 6 bases and J lost 2, with 8 bases in between. The germline V gene has CDR1 SGDLS and CDR2 YYNGEE. The CDR3 has 12 residues. Study-wide points: How many expanded intratumoral alpha and beta TCRs were present tracked the tumor mutation count, which was a count of nonsynonymous mutations.

With regard to this clonotype: Its antigen is unidentified. Because the library targeted alpha chains, this beta chain is an off-target read whose size means little.

The study tagged each TCR cDNA molecule with a unique molecular identifier. TCRdb re-called the 5' RACE reads through MiXCR, storing one row per CDR3 protein. Of about 11,000 distinct CDR3 sequences in the sample, roughly 5% were seen once. The origin of this receptor is a male donor with early-stage non-small cell lung cancer. The source was lung tumor tissue, collected at surgery. This sequence joins TRBV9 and TRBJ2-5, with TRBD1 as a possible D gene (6 bases). The CDR3 reads CASNRAQETQYF. The CDR3, as DNA: TGTGCCAGCAACAGGGCGCAAGAGACCCAGTACTTC.